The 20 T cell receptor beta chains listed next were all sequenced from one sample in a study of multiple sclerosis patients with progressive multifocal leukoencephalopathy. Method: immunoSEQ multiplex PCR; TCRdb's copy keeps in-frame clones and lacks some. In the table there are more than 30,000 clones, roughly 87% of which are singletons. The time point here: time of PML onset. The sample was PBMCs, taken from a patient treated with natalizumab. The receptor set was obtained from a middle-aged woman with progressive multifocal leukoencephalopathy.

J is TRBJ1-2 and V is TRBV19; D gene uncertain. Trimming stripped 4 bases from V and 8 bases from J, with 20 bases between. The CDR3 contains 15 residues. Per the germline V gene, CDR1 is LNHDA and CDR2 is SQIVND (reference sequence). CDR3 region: CASSTRAVLRGGYTF. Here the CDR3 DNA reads TGTGCCAGTAGTACCCGGGCCGTCCTTAGAGGGGGCTACACCTTC. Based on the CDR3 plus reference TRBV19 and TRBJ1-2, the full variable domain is DGGITQSPKYLFRKEGQNVTLSCEQNLNHDAMYWYRQDPGQGLRLIYYSQIVNDFQKGDIAEGYSVSREKKESFPLTVTSAQKNPTAFYLCASSTRAVLRGGYTFGSGTRLTVV.

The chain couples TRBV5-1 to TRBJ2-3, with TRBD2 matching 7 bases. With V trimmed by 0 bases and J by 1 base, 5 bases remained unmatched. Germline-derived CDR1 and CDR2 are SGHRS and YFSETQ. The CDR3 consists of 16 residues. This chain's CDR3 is CASSLELLAGTDTQYF. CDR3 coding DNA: TGCGCCAGCAGCTTGGAGTTGCTAGCGGGCACAGATACGCAGTATTTT.

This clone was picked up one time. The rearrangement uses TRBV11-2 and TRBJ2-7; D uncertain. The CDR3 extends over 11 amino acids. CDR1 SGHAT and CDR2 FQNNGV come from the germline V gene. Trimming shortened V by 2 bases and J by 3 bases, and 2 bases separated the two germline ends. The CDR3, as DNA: TGTGCCAGCAGCTTAATCTACGAGCAGTACTTC. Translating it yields CASSLIYEQYF.

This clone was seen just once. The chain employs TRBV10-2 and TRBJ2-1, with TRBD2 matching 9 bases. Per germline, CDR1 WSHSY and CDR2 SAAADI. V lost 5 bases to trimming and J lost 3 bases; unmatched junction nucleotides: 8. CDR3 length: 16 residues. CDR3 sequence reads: CASSQPGLAFYNEQFF. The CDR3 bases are TGCGCCAGCAGTCAACCGGGACTAGCTTTCTACAATGAGCAGTTCTTC.

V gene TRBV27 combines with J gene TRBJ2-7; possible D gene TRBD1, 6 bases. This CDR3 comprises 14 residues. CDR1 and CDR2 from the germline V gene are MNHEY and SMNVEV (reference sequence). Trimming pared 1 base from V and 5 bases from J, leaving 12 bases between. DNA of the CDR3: TGTGCCAGCAGTTTATTACAGGGTAGCCACGAGCAGTACTTC. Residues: CASSLLQGSHEQYF.

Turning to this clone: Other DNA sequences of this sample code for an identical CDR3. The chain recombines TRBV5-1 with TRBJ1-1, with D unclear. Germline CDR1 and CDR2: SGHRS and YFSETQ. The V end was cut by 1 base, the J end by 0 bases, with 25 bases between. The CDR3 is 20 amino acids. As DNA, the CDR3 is TGCGCCAGCAGCTTGAGTGGCACCAACTTTCCTGGGGATATGAACACTGAAGCTTTCTTT. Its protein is CASSLSGTNFPGDMNTEAFF.

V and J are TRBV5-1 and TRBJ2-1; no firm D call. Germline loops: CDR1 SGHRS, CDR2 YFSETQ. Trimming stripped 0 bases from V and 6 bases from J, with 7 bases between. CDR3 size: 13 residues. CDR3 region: CASSLAPTNEQFF. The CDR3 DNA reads TGCGCCAGCAGCTTGGCCCCAACCAATGAGCAGTTCTTC.

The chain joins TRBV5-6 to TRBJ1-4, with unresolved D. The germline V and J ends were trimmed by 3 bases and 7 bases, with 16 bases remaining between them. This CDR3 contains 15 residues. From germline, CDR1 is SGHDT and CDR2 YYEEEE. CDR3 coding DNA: TGTGCCAGCAGCTGGAGGACCTCTTGGGGTGAAAAACTGTTTTTT. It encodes CASSWRTSWGEKLFF.

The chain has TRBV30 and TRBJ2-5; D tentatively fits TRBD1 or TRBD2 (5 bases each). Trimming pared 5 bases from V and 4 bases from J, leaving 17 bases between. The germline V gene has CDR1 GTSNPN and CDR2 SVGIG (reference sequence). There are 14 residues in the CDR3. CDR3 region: CAWLRGRALETQYF. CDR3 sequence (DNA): TGTGCCTGGCTGAGGGGCCGGGCCCTAGAGACCCAGTACTTC. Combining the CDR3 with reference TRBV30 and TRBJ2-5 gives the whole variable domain SQTIHQWPATLVQPVGSPLSLECTVEGTSNPNLYWYRQAAGRGLQLLFYSVGIGQISSEVPQNLSASRPQDRQFILSSKKLLLSDSGFYLCAWLRGRALETQYFGPGTRLLVL.

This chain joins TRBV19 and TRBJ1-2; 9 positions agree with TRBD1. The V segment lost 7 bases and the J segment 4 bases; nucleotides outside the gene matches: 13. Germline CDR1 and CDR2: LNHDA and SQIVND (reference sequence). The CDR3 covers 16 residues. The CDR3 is CASTQNRDRDAYGYTF. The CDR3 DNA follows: TGTGCCAGTACTCAAAACCGGGACAGGGACGCCTATGGCTACACCTTC. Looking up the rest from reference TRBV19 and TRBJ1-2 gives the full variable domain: DGGITQSPKYLFRKEGQNVTLSCEQNLNHDAMYWYRQDPGQGLRLIYYSQIVNDFQKGDIAEGYSVSREKKESFPLTVTSAQKNPTAFYLCASTQNRDRDAYGYTFGSGTRLTVV.

The CDR3: CASSSPGTNYEQYF. In nucleotides, the CDR3 is TGTGCCAGTAGTTCTCCCGGGACAAACTACGAGCAGTACTTC. This sequence joins TRBV19 and TRBJ2-7; the D gene is possibly TRBD1 (6 bases). Trimming removed 5 bases at V and 3 bases at J, with 14 bases between. The CDR3 is made up of 14 amino acids. Per germline, CDR1 LNHDA and CDR2 SQIVND (reference sequence).

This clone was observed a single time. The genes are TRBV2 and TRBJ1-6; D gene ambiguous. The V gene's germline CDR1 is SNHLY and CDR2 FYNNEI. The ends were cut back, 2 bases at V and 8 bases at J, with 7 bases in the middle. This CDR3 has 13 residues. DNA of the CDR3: TGTGCCAGCAGTGAATCGGGTGATTCACCCCTCCACTTT. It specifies CASSESGDSPLHF.

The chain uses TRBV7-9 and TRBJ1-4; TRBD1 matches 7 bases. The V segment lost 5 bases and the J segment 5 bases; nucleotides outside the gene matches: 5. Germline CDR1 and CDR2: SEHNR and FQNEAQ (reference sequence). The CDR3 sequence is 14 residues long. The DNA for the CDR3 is TGTGCCAGCAGCCGGGGACAGCGGAATGAAAAACTGTTTTTT. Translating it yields CASSRGQRNEKLFF.

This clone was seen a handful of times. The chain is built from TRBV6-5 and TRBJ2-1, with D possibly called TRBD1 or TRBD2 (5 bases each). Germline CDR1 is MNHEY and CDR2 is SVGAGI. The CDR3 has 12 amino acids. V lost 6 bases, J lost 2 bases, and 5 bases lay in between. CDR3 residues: CASRGAYNEQFF. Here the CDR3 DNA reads TGTGCCAGCAGGGGGGCCTACAATGAGCAGTTCTTC.

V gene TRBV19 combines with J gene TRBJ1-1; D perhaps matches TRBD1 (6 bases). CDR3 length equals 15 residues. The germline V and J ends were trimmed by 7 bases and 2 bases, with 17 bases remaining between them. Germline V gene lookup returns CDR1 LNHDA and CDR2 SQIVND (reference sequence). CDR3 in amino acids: CASTPFGGANTEAFF. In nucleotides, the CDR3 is TGTGCCAGTACCCCTTTCGGGGGGGCAAACACTGAAGCTTTCTTT.

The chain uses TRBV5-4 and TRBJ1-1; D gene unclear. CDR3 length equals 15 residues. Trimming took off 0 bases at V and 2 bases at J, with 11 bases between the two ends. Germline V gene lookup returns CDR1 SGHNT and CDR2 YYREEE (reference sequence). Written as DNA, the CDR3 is TGTGCCAGCAGCTTGGTGGAGGTGCGAAACACTGAAGCTTTCTTT. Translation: CASSLVEVRNTEAFF.

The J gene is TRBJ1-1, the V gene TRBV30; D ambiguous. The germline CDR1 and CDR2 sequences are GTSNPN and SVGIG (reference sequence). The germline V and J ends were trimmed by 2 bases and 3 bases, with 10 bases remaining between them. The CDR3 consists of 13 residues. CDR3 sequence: CAWSRTSDTEAFF. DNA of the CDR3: TGTGCCTGGAGTAGGACTTCAGACACTGAAGCTTTCTTT.

DNA of the CDR3: TGTGCCAGTAGTATCAGCGGGGGGGCCTACAATGAGCAGTTCTTC. It codes for CASSISGGAYNEQFF. The chain couples TRBV19 to TRBJ2-1, with 10 nucleotides matching TRBD2. The CDR3 runs 15 residues. Germline CDR1 LNHDA, CDR2 SQIVND (reference sequence). Trimming took 3 bases from V and 2 from J; bases not matched to a gene: 1. The full variable domain, rest sourced from reference TRBV19 and TRBJ2-1, is DGGITQSPKYLFRKEGQNVTLSCEQNLNHDAMYWYRQDPGQGLRLIYYSQIVNDFQKGDIAEGYSVSREKKESFPLTVTSAQKNPTAFYLCASSISGGAYNEQFFGPGTRLTVL.

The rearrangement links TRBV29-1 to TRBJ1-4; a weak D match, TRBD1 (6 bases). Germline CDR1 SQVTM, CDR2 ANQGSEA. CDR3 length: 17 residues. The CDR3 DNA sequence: TGCCGCGGTGGGGGGGCACAGGCGTTCGGGGCTAATGAAAAACTGTTTTTT. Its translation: CRGGGAQAFGANEKLFF.

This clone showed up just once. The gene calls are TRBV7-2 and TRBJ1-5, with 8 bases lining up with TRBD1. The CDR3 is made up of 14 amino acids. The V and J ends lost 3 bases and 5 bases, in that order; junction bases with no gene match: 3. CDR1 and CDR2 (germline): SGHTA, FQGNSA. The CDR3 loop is CASSFGTGYQPQHF. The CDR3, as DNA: TGTGCCAGCAGCTTTGGGACAGGCTATCAGCCCCAGCATTTT.